This TCR beta chain was documented in a study of cytomegalovirus exposure and HLA in healthy donors. Looked up from germline, CDR1 is SGDLS and CDR2 is YYNGEE. The CDR3 consists of 15 residues. Trimming pared 0 bases from V and 1 base from J, leaving 7 bases between. TCRdb's table, derived via immunoSEQ multiplex PCR, lists solely in-frame clones and lacks some. Counted here are 250,000 to 350,000 clones, more than 75% occurring once; the ten biggest clones make up about 0.99%. Donors were drawn from the approximately 120-subject validation cohort, separate from the approximately 680-subject first cohort.

The chain employs TRBV9 and TRBJ2-2; a possible D gene is TRBD2 (6 bases). Sequenced: PBMCs. The TCR comes from a woman between 18 and 29 years old in good health and CMV-seronegative. The CDR3 reads CASSVAGENTGELFF. CDR3 sequence (DNA): TGTGCCAGCAGCGTAGCGGGAGAGAACACCGGGGAGCTGTTTTTT.